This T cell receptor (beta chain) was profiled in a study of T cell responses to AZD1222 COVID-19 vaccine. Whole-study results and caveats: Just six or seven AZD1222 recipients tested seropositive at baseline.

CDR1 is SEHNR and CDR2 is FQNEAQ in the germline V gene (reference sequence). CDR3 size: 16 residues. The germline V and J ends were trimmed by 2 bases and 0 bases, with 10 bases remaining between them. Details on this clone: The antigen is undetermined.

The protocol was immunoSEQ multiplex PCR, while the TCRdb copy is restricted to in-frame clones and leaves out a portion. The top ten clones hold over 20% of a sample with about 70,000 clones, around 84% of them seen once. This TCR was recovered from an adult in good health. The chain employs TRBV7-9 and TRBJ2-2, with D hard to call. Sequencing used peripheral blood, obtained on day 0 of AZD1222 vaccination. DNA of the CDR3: TGTGCCAGCAGCTTATTCCTAGTAGCGAACACCGGGGAGCTGTTTTTT. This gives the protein CASSLFLVANTGELFF.